One sample yielded the 21 T cell receptor beta chains listed below, sequenced in a study of cytomegalovirus exposure and HLA in healthy donors. Researchers ran the PCR with 60 Vbeta and 13 Jbeta primers. Libraries were prepared by immunoSEQ multiplex PCR; TCRdb keeps only in-frame clonotypes and omits some of them. The table lists about 150,000 clones, roughly three quarters of them singletons. What was sequenced was PBMCs. The receptors stem from a woman aged 45 to 65 in good health and CMV-seropositive.

The rearrangement links TRBV15 to TRBJ2-5, with a possible D match to TRBD1 (5 bases). This CDR3 contains 14 residues. Trimming took 4 bases from V and 4 from J, leaving 13 bases between them. Germline V gene sequence: CDR1 LNHNV, CDR2 YYDKDF (reference sequence). DNA for the CDR3: TGTGCCACCAGCAAGGTGAAAACAGGAGAGACCCAGTACTTC. Protein: CATSKVKTGETQYF. Full variable domain (rest looked up from reference TRBV15 and TRBJ2-5): DAMVIQNPRYQVTQFGKPVTLSCSQTLNHNVMYWYQQKSSQAPKLLFHYYDKDFNNEADTPDNFQSRRPNTSFCFLDIRSPGLGDTAMYLCATSKVKTGETQYFGPGTRLLVL.

The chain uses TRBV9 and TRBJ2-3; weak D call: TRBD2 (6 bases). The germline V gene has CDR1 SGDLS and CDR2 YYNGEE. This CDR3 has 15 amino acids. The germline V and J ends were trimmed by 0 bases and 0 bases, with 8 bases remaining between them. CDR3 sequence reads: CASSVVAESTDTQYF. The CDR3 nucleotides read TGTGCCAGCAGCGTAGTAGCGGAGAGCACAGATACGCAGTATTTT.

This clone was seen a single time. The chain uses TRBV2 and TRBJ1-5; 9 bases fit TRBD1. The germline gives CDR1 SNHLY, CDR2 FYNNEI. The CDR3 is made up of 15 amino acids. V was pared by 5 bases and J by 3 bases, with 5 bases of the junction left unmatched. The DNA for the CDR3 is TGTGCCAGCAGTTTGGACAGGGGTGACAATCAGCCCCAGCATTTT. Translation gives CASSLDRGDNQPQHF.

The chain joins TRBV2 to TRBJ1-3; TRBD1 matches 9 bases. The CDR3 is 13 residues long. With V trimmed by 8 bases and J by 6 bases, 5 bases remained unmatched. Germline V gene lookup returns CDR1 SNHLY and CDR2 FYNNEI. DNA of the CDR3: TGTGCCAGCCGGACAGGGGCAGTAAACACCATATATTTT. It is translated as CASRTGAVNTIYF.

Only one count was recorded for this clone. The chain has TRBV5-4 and TRBJ1-3; 9 bases agree with TRBD1. This CDR3 is 17 amino acids long. V lost 4 bases, J lost 1 base, and 9 bases stayed unmatched. In germline, CDR1 is SGHNT, CDR2 YYREEE (reference sequence). The CDR3 DNA reads as TGTGCCAGCAGCGAGGGACAGGGACCCCCATCTGGAAACACCATATATTTT. Translated, it gives CASSEGQGPPSGNTIYF.

The chain couples TRBV7-6 to TRBJ1-5; D is unresolved. The V gene lost 1 base and the J gene lost 3 bases, with 7 bases spanning the gap. The CDR3 consists of 14 residues. Germline loops: CDR1 SGHVS, CDR2 FNYEAQ. CDR3 in amino acids: CASSLGGYNQPQHF. The CDR3 region has the DNA TGTGCCAGCAGCTTAGGAGGGTACAATCAGCCCCAGCATTTT.

The chain combines TRBV4-1 with TRBJ1-1; 10 bases map to TRBD1. From germline, CDR1 is MGHRA and CDR2 YSYEKL. The trim removed 4 bases at V and 7 bases at J, leaving 15 bases unmatched. The CDR3 has 17 residues. CDR3 DNA sequence: TGCGCCAGCAGCCGGTCAGACAGGGGGCAAAGGGGACGTGAAGCTTTCTTT. Its protein product is CASSRSDRGQRGREAFF.

The genes are TRBV4-2 and TRBJ2-3; 7 bases are a match to TRBD2. Unmatched junction bases numbered 6, after V lost 0 bases and J lost 0 bases. CDR3 length equals 17 residues. Per the germline V gene, CDR1 is LGHNA and CDR2 is YNFKEQ. CDR3: CASSQEGDGGSTDTQYF. The CDR3 nucleotides read TGTGCCAGCAGCCAAGAGGGAGACGGGGGGAGCACAGATACGCAGTATTTT.

The chain recombines TRBV14 with TRBJ2-1; 14 nucleotides match TRBD2. Germline V gene data show CDR1 as SGHDN and CDR2 as FVKESK. The junction had 7 bases not matched to a gene; V was cut back by 2 bases and J by 7 bases. The CDR3 covers 17 residues. CDR3 in amino acids: CASSQQTSGGAGNEQFF. The CDR3 coding sequence is TGTGCCAGCAGCCAACAGACTAGCGGGGGGGCCGGAAATGAGCAGTTCTTC. Based on the CDR3 plus reference TRBV14 and TRBJ2-1, the full variable domain is EAGVTQFPSHSVIEKGQTVTLRCDPISGHDNLYWYRRVMGKEIKFLLHFVKESKQDESGMPNNRFLAERTGGTYSTLKVQPAELEDSGVYFCASSQQTSGGAGNEQFFGPGTRLTVL.

This clone was seen only once. The J gene is TRBJ2-3, the V gene TRBV27; 9 nucleotides agree with TRBD2. The J segment lost 1 base and the V segment lost 6 bases, leaving 14 bases of the junction unmatched. Germline CDR1 and CDR2: MNHEY and SMNVEV (reference sequence). This CDR3 comprises 18 residues. The CDR3 DNA reads TGTGCCAGCAGCACCAGGAGTTGGCGGGGGGGTGGCACAGATACGCAGTATTTT. Amino acid sequence: CASSTRSWRGGGTDTQYF.

The chain links TRBV25-1 to TRBJ1-6; D possibly corresponds to TRBD1 (6 bases). The CDR3 has 13 residues. Per germline, CDR1 MGHDK and CDR2 SYGVNS. Trimming took 2 bases from V and 15 from J, leaving 14 bases between them. DNA for the CDR3: TGTGCCAGCAGTGAACCCGGACAGTCTAACCTCCACTTT. This encodes CASSEPGQSNLHF.

V is TRBV6-5 and J is TRBJ1-6; weak D call: TRBD1 (5 bases). The germline V gene has CDR1 MNHEY and CDR2 SVGAGI. The V gene lost 7 bases and the J gene lost 7 bases, with 17 bases spanning the gap. The CDR3 spans 15 residues. The CDR3 DNA follows: TGTGCCAGCACCTCCAGGAGGGGCACGAATTCACCCCTCCACTTT. Encoded protein: CASTSRRGTNSPLHF.

The V and J genes are TRBV6-1 and TRBJ1-5, with a tentative D call TRBD1 (5 bases). This CDR3 spans 16 amino acids. The germline V gene encodes CDR1 MNHNS and CDR2 SASEGT. V lost 4 bases to trimming and J lost 1 base, with 14 bases between them. The CDR3 is CASSGDFPRSNQPQHF. CDR3 in DNA: TGTGCCAGCAGTGGGGACTTTCCAAGGAGCAATCAGCCCCAGCATTTT.

The rearrangement links TRBV7-6 to TRBJ1-3, with a weak D call TRBD1 (5 bases). With 0 bases removed from V and 0 bases from J, the gap between germline ends came to 9 bases. Germline CDR1 and CDR2: SGHVS and FNYEAQ. CDR3 length: 16 amino acids. CDR3 region: CASSLAGRSSGNTIYF. CDR3 coding DNA: TGTGCCAGCAGCTTAGCGGGGCGTAGCTCTGGAAACACCATATATTTT.

The chain has TRBV15 and TRBJ1-4; D is unresolved. The germline V and J ends were trimmed by 4 bases and 7 bases, with 16 bases remaining between them. CDR1 is LNHNV and CDR2 is YYDKDF in the germline V gene (reference sequence). The CDR3 is 15 amino acids. CDR3 loop: CATSTDGPGSEKLFF. CDR3 DNA: TGTGCCACCAGCACTGACGGACCGGGGAGTGAAAAACTGTTTTTT.

This clone was seen at least ten times. The V call is TRBV19, the J call TRBJ1-2; 9 bases match TRBD1. The CDR3 extends over 12 amino acids. J was trimmed by 8 bases and V by 10 bases; bases with no gene match: 8. CDR1 is LNHDA, CDR2 SQIVND, per germline (reference sequence). Here the CDR3 reads CATSGTGSGYTF. The CDR3 nucleotides are TGTGCCACATCTGGGACAGGGTCCGGCTACACCTTC.

The rearrangement uses TRBV10-3 and TRBJ1-2; D remains ambiguous. The ends were cut back, 3 bases at V and 8 bases at J, with 10 bases in the middle. The length of the CDR3 is 12 residues. CDR1 is ENHRY and CDR2 is SYGVKD in the germline V gene. The CDR3 spells CAISDISPGYTF. For the CDR3, the DNA is TGTGCCATCAGTGATATCAGTCCCGGCTACACCTTC.

J is TRBJ1-5 and V is TRBV5-6, with D maybe TRBD1 (5 bases). V was clipped by 4 bases and J by 7 bases, with 12 bases between them. The CDR3 is 13 amino acids. Germline V gene data show CDR1 as SGHDT and CDR2 as YYEEEE. CDR3 in DNA: TGTGCCAGCAGCCAGGGAATAAGCCAGCCCCAGCATTTT. It specifies CASSQGISQPQHF.

The rearrangement uses TRBV2 and TRBJ2-5; TRBD1 aligns across 8 bases. Germline CDR1 SNHLY, CDR2 FYNNEI. This CDR3 region has 16 residues. J was trimmed by 2 bases and V by 5 bases; bases with no gene match: 10. CDR3 nucleotide sequence: TGTGCCAGCAGTCCGCGGACAGGGAGGTCGCAAGAGACCCAGTACTTC. Protein product: CASSPRTGRSQETQYF.

This clone was counted only a few times. This chain joins TRBV9 and TRBJ2-7, with 10 nucleotides matching TRBD1. Germline V gives CDR1 SGDLS, CDR2 YYNGEE. CDR3 length: 15 amino acids. Trimming at V came to 3 bases and at J to 7 bases, leaving 10 bases not matched to a gene. The CDR3 region has the DNA TGTGCCAGCAGCGACGGGACAGGGGATGGGCGGGAGCAGTACTTC. Translating it yields CASSDGTGDGREQYF.

The chain has TRBV5-4 and TRBJ2-1, with 10 bases fitting TRBD1. With V trimmed by 3 bases and J by 9 bases, 9 bases remained unmatched. The germline V gene encodes CDR1 SGHNT and CDR2 YYREEE (reference sequence). This CDR3 is built from 15 residues. CDR3 sequence: CASSSRDRGTVEQFF. CDR3 nucleotides: TGTGCCAGCAGCTCCCGGGACAGGGGAACGGTTGAGCAGTTCTTC. Variable domain in full (rest from reference TRBV5-4 and TRBJ2-1): ETGVTQSPTHLIKTRGQQVTLRCSSQSGHNTVSWYQQALGQGPQFIFQYYREEENGRGNFPPRFSGLQFPNYSSELNVNALELDDSALYLCASSSRDRGTVEQFFGPGTRLTVL.